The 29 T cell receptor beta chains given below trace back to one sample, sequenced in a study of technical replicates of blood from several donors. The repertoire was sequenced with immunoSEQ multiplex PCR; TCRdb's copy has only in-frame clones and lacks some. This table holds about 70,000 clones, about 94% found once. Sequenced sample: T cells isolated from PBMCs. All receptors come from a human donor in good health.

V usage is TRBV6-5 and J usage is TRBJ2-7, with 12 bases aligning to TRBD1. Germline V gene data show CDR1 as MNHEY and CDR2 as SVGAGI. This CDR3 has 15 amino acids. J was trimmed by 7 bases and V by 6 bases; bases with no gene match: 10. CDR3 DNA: TGTGCCAGCAGACATCCGGGACAGGGGGCTTATGAGCAGTACTTC. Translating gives CASRHPGQGAYEQYF.

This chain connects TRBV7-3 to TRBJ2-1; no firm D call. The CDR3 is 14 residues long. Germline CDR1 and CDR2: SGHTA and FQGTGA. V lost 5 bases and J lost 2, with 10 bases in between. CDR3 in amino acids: CASSGHMAYNEQFF. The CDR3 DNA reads TGTGCCAGCAGCGGCCACATGGCCTACAATGAGCAGTTCTTC.

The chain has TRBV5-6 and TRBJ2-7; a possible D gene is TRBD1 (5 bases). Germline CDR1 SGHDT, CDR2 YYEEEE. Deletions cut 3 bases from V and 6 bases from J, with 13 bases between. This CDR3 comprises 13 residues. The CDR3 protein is CASSYLRVREQYF. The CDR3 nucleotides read TGTGCCAGCAGCTACCTCAGGGTTCGCGAGCAGTACTTC.

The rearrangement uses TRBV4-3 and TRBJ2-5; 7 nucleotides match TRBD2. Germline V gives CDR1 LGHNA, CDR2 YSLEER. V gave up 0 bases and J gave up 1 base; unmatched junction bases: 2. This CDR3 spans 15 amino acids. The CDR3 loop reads CASSQDRTSQETQYF. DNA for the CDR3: TGCGCCAGCAGCCAAGATAGGACTAGCCAAGAGACCCAGTACTTC.

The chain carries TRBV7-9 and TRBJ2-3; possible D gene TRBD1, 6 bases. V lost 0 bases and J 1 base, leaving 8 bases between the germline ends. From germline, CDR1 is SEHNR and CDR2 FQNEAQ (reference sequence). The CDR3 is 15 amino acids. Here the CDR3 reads CASSLARTGTDTQYF. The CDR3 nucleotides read TGTGCCAGCAGCTTAGCCCGGACAGGCACAGATACGCAGTATTTT.

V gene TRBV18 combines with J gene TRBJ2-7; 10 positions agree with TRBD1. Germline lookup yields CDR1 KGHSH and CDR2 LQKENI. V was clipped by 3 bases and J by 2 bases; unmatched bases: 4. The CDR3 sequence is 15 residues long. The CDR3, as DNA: TGTGCCAGCTCACCGAACGGACAGGGGGCCTACGAGCAGTACTTC. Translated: CASSPNGQGAYEQYF.

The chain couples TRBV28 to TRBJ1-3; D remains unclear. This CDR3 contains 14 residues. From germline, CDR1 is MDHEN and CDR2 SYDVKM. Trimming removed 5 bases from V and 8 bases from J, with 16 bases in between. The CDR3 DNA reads TGTGCCAGCAGTAGGCGGGTTGGAGTAGACACCATATATTTT. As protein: CASSRRVGVDTIYF.

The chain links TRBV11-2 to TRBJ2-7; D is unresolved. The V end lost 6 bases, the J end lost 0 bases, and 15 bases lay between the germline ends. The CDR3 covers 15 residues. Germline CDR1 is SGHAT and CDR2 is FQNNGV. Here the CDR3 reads CASRALSQDSYEQYF. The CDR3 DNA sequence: TGTGCCAGCAGAGCCCTCTCGCAGGACTCCTACGAGCAGTACTTC.

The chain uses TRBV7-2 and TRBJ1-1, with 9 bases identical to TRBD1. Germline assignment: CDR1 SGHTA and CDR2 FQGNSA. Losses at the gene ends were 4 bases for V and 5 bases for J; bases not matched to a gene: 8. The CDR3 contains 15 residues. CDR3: CASSSTGGMRTEAFF. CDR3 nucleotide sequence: TGTGCCAGCAGCTCTACAGGGGGCATGAGAACTGAAGCTTTCTTT.

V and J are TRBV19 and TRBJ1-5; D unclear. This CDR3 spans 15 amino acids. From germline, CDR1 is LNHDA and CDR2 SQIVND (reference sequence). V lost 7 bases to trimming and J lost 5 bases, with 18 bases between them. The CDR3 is CASNPGRDWDQPQHF. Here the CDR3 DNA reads TGTGCCAGTAACCCAGGCCGGGATTGGGATCAGCCCCAGCATTTT. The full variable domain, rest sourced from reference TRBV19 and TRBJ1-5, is DGGITQSPKYLFRKEGQNVTLSCEQNLNHDAMYWYRQDPGQGLRLIYYSQIVNDFQKGDIAEGYSVSREKKESFPLTVTSAQKNPTAFYLCASNPGRDWDQPQHFGDGTRLSIL.

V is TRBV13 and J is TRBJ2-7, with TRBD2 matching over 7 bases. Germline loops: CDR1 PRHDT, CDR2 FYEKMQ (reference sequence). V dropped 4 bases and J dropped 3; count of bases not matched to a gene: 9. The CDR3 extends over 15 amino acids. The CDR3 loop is CASSSFAGEDYEQYF. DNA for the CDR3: TGTGCCAGCAGCTCCTTCGCGGGAGAAGACTACGAGCAGTACTTC. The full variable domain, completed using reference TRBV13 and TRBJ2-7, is AAGVIQSPRHLIKEKRETATLKCYPIPRHDTVYWYQQGPGQDPQFLISFYEKMQSDKGSIPDRFSAQQFSDYHSELNMSSLELGDSALYFCASSSFAGEDYEQYFGPGTRLTVT.

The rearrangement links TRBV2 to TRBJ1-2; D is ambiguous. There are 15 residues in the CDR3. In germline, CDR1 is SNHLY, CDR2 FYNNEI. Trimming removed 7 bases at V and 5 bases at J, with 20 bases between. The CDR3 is CASTMTAADRYGYTF. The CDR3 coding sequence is TGTGCCAGCACCATGACTGCGGCAGACCGATATGGCTACACCTTC.

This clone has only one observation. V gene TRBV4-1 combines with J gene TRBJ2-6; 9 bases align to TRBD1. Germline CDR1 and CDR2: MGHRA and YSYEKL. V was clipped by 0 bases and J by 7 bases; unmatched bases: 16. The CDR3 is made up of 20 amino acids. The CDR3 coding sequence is TGCGCCAGCAGCCAAGATGAGGCGACAGGGGGTCCCCTTAGAGCCAACGTCCTGACTTTC. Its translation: CASSQDEATGGPLRANVLTF.

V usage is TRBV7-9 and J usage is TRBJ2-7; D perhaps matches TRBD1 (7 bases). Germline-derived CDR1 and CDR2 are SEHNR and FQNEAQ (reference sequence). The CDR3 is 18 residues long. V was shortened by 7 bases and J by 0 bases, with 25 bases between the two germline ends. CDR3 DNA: TGTGCCAGCACGGGGGAACCCAGCTCCGGGACAGTCTCCTACGAGCAGTACTTC. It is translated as CASTGEPSSGTVSYEQYF.

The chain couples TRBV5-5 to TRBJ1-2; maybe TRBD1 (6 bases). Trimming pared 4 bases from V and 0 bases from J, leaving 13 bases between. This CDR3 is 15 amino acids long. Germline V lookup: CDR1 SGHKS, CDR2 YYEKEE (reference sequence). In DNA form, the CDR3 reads TGTGCCAGCAGCCACCGGGACATACCTAACTATGGCTACACCTTC. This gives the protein CASSHRDIPNYGYTF.

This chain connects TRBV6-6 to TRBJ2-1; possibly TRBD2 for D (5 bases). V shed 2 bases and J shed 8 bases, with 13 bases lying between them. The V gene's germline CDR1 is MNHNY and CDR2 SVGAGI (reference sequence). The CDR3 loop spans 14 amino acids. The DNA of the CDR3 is TGTGCCAGCAGTTACACCCTAGCTAACTATGAGCAGTTCTTC. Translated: CASSYTLANYEQFF.

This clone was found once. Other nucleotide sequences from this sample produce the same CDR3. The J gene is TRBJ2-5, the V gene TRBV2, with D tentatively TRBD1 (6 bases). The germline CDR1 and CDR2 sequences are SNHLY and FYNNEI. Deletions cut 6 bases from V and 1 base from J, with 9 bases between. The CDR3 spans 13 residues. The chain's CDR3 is CASRQGRQETQYF. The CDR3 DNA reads TGTGCCAGCAGACAGGGTCGCCAAGAGACCCAGTACTTC.

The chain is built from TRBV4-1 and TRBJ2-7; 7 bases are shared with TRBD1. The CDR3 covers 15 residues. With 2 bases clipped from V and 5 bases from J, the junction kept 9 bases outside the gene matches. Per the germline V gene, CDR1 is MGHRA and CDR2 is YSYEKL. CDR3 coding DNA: TGCGCCAGCAGCCAATTCGACAGGGTTCAGGACGAGCAGTACTTC. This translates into CASSQFDRVQDEQYF.

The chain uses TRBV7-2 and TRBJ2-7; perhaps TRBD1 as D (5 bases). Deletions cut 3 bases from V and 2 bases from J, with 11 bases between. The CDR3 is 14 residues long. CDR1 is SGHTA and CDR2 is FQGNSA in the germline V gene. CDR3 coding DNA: TGTGCCAGCAGCTTTAACGTCAGGGCCTACGAGCAGTACTTC. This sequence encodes CASSFNVRAYEQYF.

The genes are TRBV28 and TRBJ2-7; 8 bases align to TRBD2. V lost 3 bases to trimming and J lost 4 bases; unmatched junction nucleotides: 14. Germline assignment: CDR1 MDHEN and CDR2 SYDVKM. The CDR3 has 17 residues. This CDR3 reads CASSFNIGLAGNYEQYF. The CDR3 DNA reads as TGTGCCAGCAGTTTTAATATCGGGTTAGCGGGAAATTACGAGCAGTACTTC.

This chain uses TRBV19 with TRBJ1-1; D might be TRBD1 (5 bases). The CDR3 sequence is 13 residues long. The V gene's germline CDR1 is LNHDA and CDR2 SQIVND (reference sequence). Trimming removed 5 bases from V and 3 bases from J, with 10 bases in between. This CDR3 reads CASSWGGDTEAFF. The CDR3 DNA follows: TGTGCCAGTAGTTGGGGAGGGGACACTGAAGCTTTCTTT. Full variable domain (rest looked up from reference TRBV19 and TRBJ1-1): DGGITQSPKYLFRKEGQNVTLSCEQNLNHDAMYWYRQDPGQGLRLIYYSQIVNDFQKGDIAEGYSVSREKKESFPLTVTSAQKNPTAFYLCASSWGGDTEAFFGQGTRLTVV.

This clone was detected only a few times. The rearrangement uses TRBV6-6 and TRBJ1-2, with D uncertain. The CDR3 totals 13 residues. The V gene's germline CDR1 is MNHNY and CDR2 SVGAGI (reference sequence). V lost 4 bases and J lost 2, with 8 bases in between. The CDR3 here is CASSFSTNYGYTF. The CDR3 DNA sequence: TGTGCCAGCAGTTTTTCTACCAACTATGGCTACACCTTC.

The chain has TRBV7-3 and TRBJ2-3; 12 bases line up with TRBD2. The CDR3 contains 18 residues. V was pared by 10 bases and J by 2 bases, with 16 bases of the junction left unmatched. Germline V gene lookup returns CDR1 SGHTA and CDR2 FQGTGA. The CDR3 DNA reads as TGTGCCACCGACGGACTAGCGGGAACATTAACCCCCACAGATACGCAGTATTTT. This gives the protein CATDGLAGTLTPTDTQYF.

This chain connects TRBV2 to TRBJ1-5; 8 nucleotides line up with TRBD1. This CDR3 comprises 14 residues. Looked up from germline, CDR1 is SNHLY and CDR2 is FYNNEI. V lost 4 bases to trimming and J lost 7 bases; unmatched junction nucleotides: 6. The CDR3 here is CASSVQGVGQPQHF. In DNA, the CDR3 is TGTGCCAGCAGTGTACAGGGGGTCGGACAGCCCCAGCATTTT.

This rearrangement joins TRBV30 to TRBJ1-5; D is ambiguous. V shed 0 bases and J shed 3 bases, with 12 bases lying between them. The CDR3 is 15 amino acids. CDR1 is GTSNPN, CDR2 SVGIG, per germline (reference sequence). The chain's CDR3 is CAWSVNAQTNQPQHF. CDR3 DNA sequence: TGTGCCTGGAGTGTAAATGCACAAACCAATCAGCCCCAGCATTTT.

CDR3 residues: CASSLVNWETQYF. CDR3 DNA: TGTGCCAGCAGCTTAGTGAACTGGGAGACCCAGTACTTC. The V call is TRBV7-6, the J call TRBJ2-5, with D unresolved. The CDR3 is 13 amino acids. Germline-derived CDR1 and CDR2 are SGHVS and FNYEAQ. The V end lost 1 base, the J end lost 5 bases, and 8 bases lay between the germline ends.

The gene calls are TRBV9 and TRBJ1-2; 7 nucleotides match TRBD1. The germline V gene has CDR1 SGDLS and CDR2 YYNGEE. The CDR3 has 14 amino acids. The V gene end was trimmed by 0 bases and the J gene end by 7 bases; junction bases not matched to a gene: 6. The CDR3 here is CASSVGQAGGGYTF. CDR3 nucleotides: TGTGCCAGCAGCGTAGGGCAGGCAGGGGGTGGCTACACCTTC.

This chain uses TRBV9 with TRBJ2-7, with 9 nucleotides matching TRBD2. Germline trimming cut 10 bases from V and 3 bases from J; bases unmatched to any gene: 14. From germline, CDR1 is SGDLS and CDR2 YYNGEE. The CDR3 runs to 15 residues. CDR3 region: CASTWREGSFYEQYF. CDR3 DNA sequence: TGTGCCTCTACATGGCGGGAGGGTTCGTTCTACGAGCAGTACTTC.

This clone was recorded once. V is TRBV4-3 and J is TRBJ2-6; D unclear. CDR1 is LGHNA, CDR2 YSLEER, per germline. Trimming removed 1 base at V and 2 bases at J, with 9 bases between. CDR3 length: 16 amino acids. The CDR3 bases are TGCGCCAGCAGCCAAGTTGTTTATACTGGGGCCAACGTCCTGACTTTC. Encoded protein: CASSQVVYTGANVLTF.